This T cell receptor (beta chain) was sequenced during a study of identical twins. The ends were cut back, 1 base at V and 3 bases at J, with 13 bases in the middle. Germline V gene data show CDR1 as DFQATT and CDR2 as SNEGSKA (reference sequence). The CDR3 has 16 residues. MiXCR was run by TCRdb on the 5' RACE reads, yielding one entry per CDR3 protein. This table holds about 900,000 distinct CDR3 sequences, 12% found once. This same sample was also taken into another study, of yellow fever vaccine responses in identical twins. That source reports: Reports say the vaccine T cell response in twins looked partly convergent and partly personalized.

Sequencing was done on a sample of PBMCs. This TCR was sampled from a woman aged 18 to 35 in good health. The genes are TRBV20-1 and TRBJ1-6; D unresolved. The CDR3 DNA reads as TGCAGTGCTAGAGTGGGAGGACGCCTCTATAATTCACCCCTCCACTTT. It is translated as CSARVGGRLYNSPLHF.